The rows below give T cell receptor beta chains drawn from one sample of a study of OX40 agonist ivuxolimab in advanced cancers. Profiling relied on immunoSEQ multiplex PCR, and the TCRdb table lists in-frame clones only, not all of them. Of 40,000 to 55,000 clones listed, around 90% are singletons. Sequencing used CD4+ or CD8+ T cells sorted from blood, obtained in a trial of the OX40 agonist ivuxolimab. These receptors came from an adult with an advanced solid tumor such as melanoma, head and neck, liver or kidney cancer. Each CDR3 is given without its conserved first and last residue. Fields, in order: V gene, J gene, CDR3 protein.

TRBV11-3,TRBJ1-1,ASSLFPNTEAF
TRBV30,TRBJ2-5,AWSMTSGAQETQY
TRBV19,TRBJ2-1,ASNMGGEYNEQF
TRBV28,TRBJ1-2,AISGLIAYGYT
TRBV28,TRBJ2-6,ASSFGSSSGANVLT
TRBV10-1,TRBJ2-1,ASSPLGGYSYNEQF
TRBV4-2,TRBJ1-4,ASSQAGPEKKLF
TRBV28,TRBJ1-4,ASSLTGSSGGGEKLF
TRBV7-3,TRBJ2-1,ASSPWSGGNNEQF
TRBV27,TRBJ1-5,ASTTGGGNQPQH
TRBV18,TRBJ1-3,ASSSDVYSGNTIY
TRBV27,TRBJ2-1,ASSLLRGGFYNEQF
TRBV14,TRBJ2-2,ASSDHATGELF
TRBV19,TRBJ2-1,ASSIRYRGNEQF
TRBV5-1,TRBJ2-3,ASSFGLAAPDTQY
TRBV19,TRBJ2-1,ASRRLAVSYNEQF
TRBV12-5,TRBJ1-6,ASGPIGTNSPLH
TRBV6-6,TRBJ1-2,ASRGGPGYT
TRBV14,TRBJ1-3,ASSQDGTGGRSGNTIY
TRBV19,TRBJ1-5,ASSIRTGVFNQPQH
TRBV6-4,TRBJ2-3,ASSEQGPTDTQY
TRBV5-5,TRBJ1-5,ASSLLWDQPQH
TRBV5-4,TRBJ2-3,ASRTSGRVGTDTQY
TRBV19,TRBJ2-1,ASAPRGGREQF
TRBV6-5,TRBJ1-4,ASRLGGRNEKLF
TRBV11-2,TRBJ2-2,ASYIGDRNTGELF
TRBV11-2,TRBJ2-1,ASSLAGGSSYNEQF
TRBV28,TRBJ2-7,ASSSGPPRYEQY
TRBV27,TRBJ2-7,ASSSRLGRSSYEQY
TRBV4-2,TRBJ2-7,ASSQSGGTGEQY
TRBV7-2,TRBJ2-1,ASSFNAAGGSYNEQF
TRBV15,TRBJ2-2,ATSRGYGRTGELF
TRBV18,TRBJ1-1,ASSLTGYEAF
TRBV19,TRBJ2-3,AGSGGVGLITDTQY
TRBV10-3,TRBJ2-7,AISEGTGLYEQY
TRBV19,TRBJ1-2,ASTWSGLGLNMNYGYT
TRBV7-9,TRBJ1-1,ASSFGLNTEAF
TRBV4-2,TRBJ2-3,ASSPIYSASSTDTQY
TRBV6-1,TRBJ1-5,ASRLTRGSNQPQH
TRBV30,TRBJ2-3,AWSVGATPSTDTQY
TRBV7-2,TRBJ1-4,ASSLGSGGSEKLF
TRBV5-1,TRBJ2-3,ASSWRGDTDTQY
TRBV4-1,TRBJ1-1,ASSRSGQTNTEAF
TRBV25-1,TRBJ1-1,ASSTRMNTEAF
TRBV7-9,TRBJ2-2,ASSWGDHRTGELF
TRBV7-9,TRBJ1-1,ASSFGDTKNTEAF
TRBV4-1,TRBJ1-3,ASSQDGLGTIY
TRBV6-5,TRBJ1-3,ASSSRHGNTIY
TRBV10-1,TRBJ2-2,ASSRLEDGELL
TRBV6-6,TRBJ1-4,ASRRSQGTNEKLF
TRBV28,TRBJ2-7,ASSLWGTASYEQY
TRBV29-1,TRBJ1-1,SVRHRGPNTEAF
TRBV11-2,TRBJ2-7,ASSWELAVPYEQY